The following is a TCR beta chain sequence with its context. Antigen unknown. This specimen belongs to a study of CD8 T cell repertoires and HIV-1 epitope variants. Turning to the study itself: An uncultured baseline aliquot held 1M T cells.

The ends were cut back, 2 bases at V and 8 bases at J, with 15 bases in the middle. CDR1 is MNHNY, CDR2 SVGAGI, per germline (reference sequence). There are 14 residues in the CDR3. Survey-depth immunoSEQ sequencing covered TCR beta CDR3 regions. Only in-frame clones appear in the TCRdb table, and some are missing; sequencing was by immunoSEQ multiplex PCR. The sample comprises fewer than 6,500 clones, about 70% of which are singletons, and less than 50% rests with the top ten. Findings of the study overall: Most of the nine antigen-specific clonotypes appeared cross-reactive to autologous or escape variants.

The chain is built from TRBV6-6 and TRBJ1-1, with unresolved D. The sample taken for sequencing was cultured CD8+ T cells derived from PBMCs. The TCR was taken from a male donor with HIV. CDR3 DNA sequence: TGTGCCAGCAGTTACGGGCTAGGCGGGGTCGAAGCTTTCTTT. Its translation is CASSYGLGGVEAFF.